This entry describes one T cell receptor beta chain. Its antigen remains undetermined. No base quality values were provided; no much bigger clone lies one nucleotide off. From the germline V gene (reference sequence), CDR1 is GTSNPN and CDR2 is SVGIG. Counted from cysteine to phenylalanine, this CDR3 has 13 amino acids. The kept DNA is CDR3 alone, 39 bases in frame from the first base. Trimming takes 1 base from V and 3 bases from J, and the germline ends sit 10 bases apart. The data belong to a study of vaccination and CD4 T cells after COVID-19 (dated by TCRdb to about 2022). With regard to the full study: Convalescent patients had a positive SARS-CoV-2 result on nasal swab PCR, and of these patients, some ten had mild disease and one had severe disease. The convalescent cohort included six males and four females, with two Hispanic individuals, seven Caucasians, two Asians and one multiracial person. Participants got two doses of the Pfizer-BioNTech BNT162b2 vaccine (n=8) or two doses of the Moderna mRNA-1273 vaccine (n=2). Post-COVID blood samples were collected from convalescent patients a median of roughly 100 days after diagnosis, with a range of roughly 30 to 170 days. Post-vaccine blood samples were collected a median of around 10 weeks after the second vaccine dose, ranging from about 12 to 241 days. Overlapping spike peptide pools from SARS-CoV-2 and from the common cold coronaviruses HCoV-NL63, HCoV-OC43 and HCoV-229E were used as culture stimuli. In control cultures, a CEFX viral epitope pool was used as positive control, an HIV-1 Nef peptide pool was used as negative control, or no peptide was added. The spike-specific CD4+ TCR repertoire was compared before and after mRNA vaccination in fewer than eleven COVID-19 convalescent patients and several infection-naive healthy vaccine recipients. The investigation overall reported the following: Of the vaccine-specific clones found in convalescent patients, nearly all (304 of 307) were mono-reactive for SARS-CoV-2 spike instead of being cross-reactive with common cold coronaviruses. Only a relatively small number of convalescent patients were included in the study, and early timepoints following natural infection were not analyzed. The median number of SARS-CoV-2-reactive clonotypes rose from around 20 after infection to about 40 after vaccination, but the change was not significant. Among the post-vaccine SARS-CoV-2-reactive clones in convalescent patients, a median 86.3% showed up only after vaccination, which suggests vaccine-specific priming.

Interpreted using the paper, the treatment or condition label stands for: roughly ten-day PBMC culture with coronavirus spike peptide pools or control peptides (ViraFEST assay). The study used the ViraFEST assay, which expanded antigen-specific T cells with peptide pools and then identified expanded clonotypes by TCR sequencing. The positive SARS-CoV-2 PCR tests of the convalescent patients were dated from March to December 2020, before the Alpha, Beta and Delta variants emerged in the United States. More than 1.5 million PBMCs per well were cultured in IMDM with roughly 5% human AB serum and approximately 9.8 IU/ml IL-2, plus 10 ug/ml peptide pools. On days 3 and 7, half of the culture medium was replaced with fresh IL-2-containing medium. After around 11 days of culture, CD4+ T cells were isolated by negative selection with the EasySep CD4+ T cell isolation kit. PBMCs were separated from whole blood using Ficoll-Paque Plus gradient centrifugation and then either used fresh or cryopreserved at -140C. Each culture condition was generally run in triplicate wells.

The library relied on PCR. TCR sequencing of DNA from cultured CD4+ T cells used the Oncomine TCR Beta short-read assay at the Johns Hopkins FTIC core. The QIAamp micro DNA kit was used to extract genomic DNA from the cultured CD4+ T cells. Oncomine TCR Beta libraries from cultured CD4+ T cells were pooled using unique dual indexes and sequenced on an Illumina iSeq 100. Under the source paper's analysis protocol: Non-productive sequences were removed, and CDR3s that did not start with C, did not end with F or W, or were shorter than 7 amino acids were discarded. The MANAFEST web application identified antigen-specific clonotypes by comparing peptide-stimulated wells against reference wells and other culture wells. An FDR below 0.05, an odds ratio above 5, and a productive frequency above 0.1% in at least two of three replicate wells were required for clones to be considered positive. A clonotype counted as cross-reactive if it showed significant expansion both in the SARS-CoV-2 spike wells and in at least one common cold coronavirus spike condition. Using R version 3.6.1, CDR3 homology was evaluated through Levenshtein distances (stringdist) along with unrooted phylogenetic trees (ape). The public reads were run again by TCRdb, first through fastp at Q25 and then through MiXCR, and only productive beta chains were kept. Identical CDR3 proteins give one entry, which carries the most common genes and DNA. The V and J calls shown here were made by TCRdb, not taken from the authors' results. A total of around 13,000 distinct CDR3 sequences appear in this sample, around 26% of them only once. The top ten clones comprise around 7.9% of the sample.

Sequencing used CD4+ T cells from blood, cultured in vitro. The chain employs TRBV30 and TRBJ2-7, and TRBD2 may be the D gene, going by 5 matching bases. The receptor was derived from a human donor who had recovered from COVID-19. The DNA sequence is TGTGCCTGGAGTGGGCAGAGGGTCTACGAGCAGTACTTC. Its protein reads: CAWSGQRVYEQYF.